The rows below give T cell receptor beta chains drawn from one sample of a study of OX40 agonist ivuxolimab in advanced cancers. Sequencing used immunoSEQ multiplex PCR; TCRdb keeps in-frame clones, though not all of them. The table includes about 50,000 clones, about 88% detected once. Source: CD4+ or CD8+ T cells sorted from blood, taken in a trial of the OX40 agonist ivuxolimab. All receptors come from an adult with an advanced solid tumor such as melanoma, head and neck, liver or kidney cancer. The CDR3 runs from the conserved cysteine through the conserved F or W. A D gene is named only where the DNA matches it firmly. Size is stated for part of the rows, as once, few or many counts, or as a class when the clone is expanded.

TRBV6-5	TRBJ2-7	TRBD1	NA	CASSWGTGGWYF	TGTGCCAGCAGTTGGGGGACAGGGGGCTGGTACTTC
TRBV5-5	TRBJ2-7	NA	NA	CASSLESSSYEQYF	TGTGCCAGCAGCTTGGAGTCCAGTTCCTACGAGCAGTACTTC
TRBV7-2	TRBJ1-1	NA	NA	CASSLTGPGAFF	TGTGCCAGCAGCCTTACAGGGCCCGGGGCTTTCTTT
TRBV5-1	TRBJ1-1	NA	NA	CASSLKQGTEAFF	TGCGCCAGCAGCTTGAAACAGGGCACTGAAGCTTTCTTT
TRBV6-6	TRBJ2-2	TRBD2	few	CASSPGRGATGELFF	TGTGCCAGCAGCCCCGGGAGGGGGGCCACCGGGGAGCTGTTTTTT
TRBV5-1	TRBJ2-1	TRBD1	NA	CASSLEGIRQGEQFF	TGCGCCAGCAGCTTGGAGGGAATTCGACAGGGTGAGCAGTTCTTC
TRBV21-1	TRBJ2-5	NA	NA	CASSKGLQGKGETQYF	TGTGCCAGCAGCAAAGGATTACAGGGGAAAGGAGAGACCCAGTACTTC
TRBV28	TRBJ1-2	NA	NA	CASSQPGRAGGYTF	TGTGCCAGCAGCCAACCGGGCAGGGCTGGCGGCTACACCTTC
TRBV6-5	TRBJ2-3	NA	NA	CASSYSIGATDTQYF	TGTGCCAGCAGTTACTCGATAGGGGCAACCGATACGCAGTATTTT
TRBV10-3	TRBJ2-3	NA	NA	CAISVAGFGTDTQYF	TGTGCCATCAGTGTCGCCGGTTTTGGGACAGATACGCAGTATTTT
TRBV28	TRBJ1-2	NA	few	CASSSPSTVNYGYTF	TGTGCCAGCAGTTCCCCCTCGACGGTGAACTATGGCTACACCTTC
TRBV7-2	TRBJ2-7	TRBD1	NA	CASSEGAAIPTYEQYF	TGTGCCAGCAGCGAGGGGGCAGCAATCCCCACCTACGAGCAGTACTTC
TRBV7-8	TRBJ2-3	NA	NA	CASSFLRPPWSAYTQYF	TGTGCCAGCAGCTTCCTTAGGCCCCCGTGGTCCGCATATACGCAGTATTTT
TRBV5-4	TRBJ2-5	NA	NA	CASSFDQYQETQYF	TGTGCCAGCAGCTTTGACCAGTACCAAGAGACCCAGTACTTC
TRBV6-5	TRBJ1-1	NA	NA	CASSAWGWNTEAFF	TGTGCCAGCAGTGCATGGGGGTGGAACACTGAAGCTTTCTTT
TRBV18	TRBJ2-5	NA	NA	CASSATGTAPGAQYF	TGTGCCAGCTCAGCGACCGGGACGGCCCCAGGGGCCCAGTACTTC
TRBV5-8	TRBJ2-1	TRBD2	NA	CASTPWPSGTNEQFF	TGTGCCAGCACCCCTTGGCCTAGCGGGACGAATGAGCAGTTCTTC
TRBV28	TRBJ2-3	NA	NA	CASSFVSGADTQYF	TGTGCCAGCAGTTTTGTTTCAGGGGCGGATACGCAGTATTTT
TRBV7-2	TRBJ2-5	TRBD2	NA	CASTRAGGPQETQYF	TGTGCCAGCACACGAGCGGGAGGGCCCCAAGAGACCCAGTACTTC
TRBV28	TRBJ2-3	NA	NA	CASSLLGVTSTDTQYF	TGTGCCAGCAGTTTATTAGGGGTCACTAGCACAGATACGCAGTATTTT
TRBV11-3	TRBJ2-2	NA	NA	CASSLDLHSGLATGELFF	TGTGCCAGCAGCTTAGACCTCCACTCGGGACTGGCCACCGGGGAGCTGTTTTTT
TRBV6-5	TRBJ2-6	NA	NA	CASSYSWRAGANVLTF	TGTGCCAGCAGTTACTCTTGGAGGGCTGGGGCCAACGTCCTGACTTTC
TRBV29-1	TRBJ2-1	TRBD2	NA	CSVRGSSYNEQFF	TGCAGCGTTCGCGGGAGCTCCTACAATGAGCAGTTCTTC
TRBV18	TRBJ2-2	NA	NA	CASSRRSNTGELFF	TGTGCCAGCTCACGCAGGTCAAACACCGGGGAGCTGTTTTTT
TRBV30	TRBJ2-5	NA	once	CAWSHFEETQYF	TGTGCCTGGAGTCACTTCGAAGAGACCCAGTACTTC
TRBV5-1	TRBJ2-4	TRBD1	NA	CASSPGDRASNIQYF	TGCGCCAGCAGCCCGGGGGACAGGGCCTCGAACATTCAGTACTTC
TRBV28	TRBJ2-7	TRBD1	once	CASSSTGGLPYEQYF	TGTGCCAGCAGTTCGACAGGGGGGTTACCCTACGAGCAGTACTTC
TRBV28	TRBJ2-5	NA	NA	CASSLRWPREQYF	TGTGCCAGCAGTTTAAGATGGCCCCGGGAGCAGTACTTC
TRBV5-1	TRBJ2-3	TRBD2	NA	CASSLTSGSDTQYF	TGCGCCAGCAGCTTGACTAGCGGCTCAGATACGCAGTATTTT